What follows are 3 T cell receptor beta chains derived from one specimen sequenced in a study of blood T cell repertoires in COVID-19. Using immunoSEQ multiplex PCR, the repertoire was profiled, and TCRdb retains in-frame clones only, with some absent. The sample lists over 100,000 clones, roughly 89% occurring once. The source material was peripheral blood. These TCRs come from a human donor with acute or convalescent COVID-19. The donor label of this sample is uncertain.

The chain combines TRBV18 with TRBJ2-2, with TRBD2 identical over 14 bases. Germline V gives CDR1 KGHSH, CDR2 LQKENI. After removal of 3 bases from V and 6 bases from J, the junction contained 12 bases not matched to a gene. The CDR3 consists of 19 residues. The CDR3 nucleotides are TGTGCCAGCTCACCCCAGCTGGGACTAGCGGGAGCTGGTTCCGGGGAGCTGTTTTTT. Its protein is CASSPQLGLAGAGSGELFF.

The chain couples TRBV11-1 to TRBJ2-7, with D maybe TRBD1 (6 bases). V lost 5 bases, J lost 2 bases, and 13 bases lay in between. The CDR3 totals 14 residues. Germline values: CDR1 SGHAT, CDR2 FQDESV (reference sequence). CDR3 residues: CASSPQQGPYEQYF. Here the CDR3 DNA reads TGTGCCAGCAGCCCCCAACAGGGTCCCTACGAGCAGTACTTC.

The genes are TRBV9 and TRBJ2-1, with D tentatively TRBD1 (5 bases). CDR3 length equals 16 residues. Germline lookup yields CDR1 SGDLS and CDR2 YYNGEE. Between the trimmed V and J ends, which lost 6 bases and 6 bases, there was a span of 22 bases. CDR3 in amino acids: CASILTTPQGPNEQFF. The CDR3 nucleotides read TGTGCCAGCATCCTAACTACGCCGCAGGGCCCCAATGAGCAGTTCTTC.